The rows below give T cell receptor beta chains drawn from one sample of a study of cytomegalovirus exposure and HLA in healthy donors. Sequencing was performed with immunoSEQ multiplex PCR; in TCRdb, only in-frame clones are kept and a portion is missing. The data hold approximately 100,000 clones, with about 87% observed a single time. The sample taken for sequencing was PBMCs. These receptors were taken from a woman aged 18-35 years in good health and CMV-seropositive. CDR3s include the opening cysteine and the closing phenylalanine or tryptophan. D genes are given only for firm matches. Not all rows give a size; the values are once, few, many and, for expanded clones, a class.

v_gene,d_gene,abundance,j_gene,CDR3aa,CDR3nt
TRBV5-8,TRBD1,.,TRBJ2-1,CASSWGQAGSYNEQFF,TGTGCCAGCAGCTGGGGACAGGCCGGCTCCTACAATGAGCAGTTCTTC
TRBV4-2,.,.,TRBJ1-6,CASSQDRTAGYSPLHF,TGTGCCAGCAGCCAAGATCGCACTGCGGGTTATTCACCCCTCCACTTT
TRBV23-1,TRBD1,.,TRBJ1-5,CASSPGRQGASNQPQHF,TGCGCCAGCAGTCCAGGGAGACAGGGGGCCAGCAATCAGCCCCAGCATTTT
TRBV2,TRBD1,.,TRBJ1-2,CASSSLDRKDTF,TGTGCCAGCAGCTCCCTGGACAGGAAGGACACCTTC
TRBV5-6,TRBD1,.,TRBJ2-7,CASSLGPGQGSYEQYF,TGTGCCAGCAGCTTGGGACCGGGACAGGGGTCCTACGAGCAGTACTTC
TRBV6-1,.,.,TRBJ2-3,CASSEPGTSTDTQYF,TGTGCCAGCAGTGAGCCCGGGACAAGCACAGATACGCAGTATTTT
TRBV7-2,TRBD1,.,TRBJ1-5,CASSGGTGIDQPQHF,TGTGCCAGCAGCGGGGGGACAGGGATTGATCAGCCCCAGCATTTT
TRBV15,TRBD1,.,TRBJ1-2,CATSKDRGRWGYTF,TGTGCCACCAGCAAGGACAGGGGCCGTTGGGGCTACACCTTC
TRBV4-1,.,.,TRBJ2-7,CASSQKQGSYEQYF,TGCGCCAGCAGCCAAAAACAGGGTTCCTACGAGCAGTACTTC
TRBV28,.,few,TRBJ1-6,CASSARGLSSPLHF,TGTGCCAGCAGTGCCCGTGGTCTAAGCTCACCCCTCCACTTT
TRBV6-7,.,.,TRBJ1-1,CASSYDTGRSNTEAFF,TGTGCCAGCAGTTACGATACAGGGCGGTCTAACACTGAAGCTTTCTTT
TRBV6-5,TRBD1,.,TRBJ2-5,CASSYSRTGGFETQYF,TGTGCCAGCAGTTACTCTCGTACAGGGGGCTTTGAGACCCAGTACTTC